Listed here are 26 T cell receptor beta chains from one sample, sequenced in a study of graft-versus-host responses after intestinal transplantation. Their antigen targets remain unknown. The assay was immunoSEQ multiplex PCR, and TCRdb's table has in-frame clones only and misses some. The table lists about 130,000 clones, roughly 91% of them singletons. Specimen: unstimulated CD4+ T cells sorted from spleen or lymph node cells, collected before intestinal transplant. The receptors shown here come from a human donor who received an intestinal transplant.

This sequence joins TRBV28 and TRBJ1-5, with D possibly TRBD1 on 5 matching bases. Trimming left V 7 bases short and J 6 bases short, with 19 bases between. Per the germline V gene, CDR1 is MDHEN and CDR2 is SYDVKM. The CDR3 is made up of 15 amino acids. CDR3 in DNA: TGTGCCAGCACCCTAGGGAGGGGTATCGGTCAGCCCCAGCATTTT. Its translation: CASTLGRGIGQPQHF.

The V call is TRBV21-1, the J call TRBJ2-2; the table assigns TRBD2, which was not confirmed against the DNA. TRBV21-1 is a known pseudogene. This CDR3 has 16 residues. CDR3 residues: CASSNRAGVFTGELFF. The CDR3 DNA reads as TGTGCCAGCAGCAATCGAGCGGGAGTTTTTACCGGGGAGCTGTTTTTT.

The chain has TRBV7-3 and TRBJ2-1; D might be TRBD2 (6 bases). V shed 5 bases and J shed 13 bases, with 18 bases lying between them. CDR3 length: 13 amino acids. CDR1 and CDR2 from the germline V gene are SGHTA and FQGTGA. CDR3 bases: TGTGCCAGCAGCCGAACCGGGACTTCCAATCAGTTCTTC. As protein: CASSRTGTSNQFF. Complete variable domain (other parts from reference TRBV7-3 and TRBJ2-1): GAGVSQTPSNKVTEKGKYVELRCDPISGHTALYWYRQSLGQGPEFLIYFQGTGAADDSGLPNDRFFAVRPEGSVSTLKIQRTERGDSAVYLCASSRTGTSNQFFGPGTRLTVL.

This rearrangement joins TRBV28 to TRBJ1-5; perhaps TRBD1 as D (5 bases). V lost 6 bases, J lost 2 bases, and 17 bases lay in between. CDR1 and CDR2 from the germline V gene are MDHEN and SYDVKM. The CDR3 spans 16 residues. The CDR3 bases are TGTGCCAGCAGCCACCGGAGAGGGGCGGGCAATCAGCCCCAGCATTTT. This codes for CASSHRRGAGNQPQHF.

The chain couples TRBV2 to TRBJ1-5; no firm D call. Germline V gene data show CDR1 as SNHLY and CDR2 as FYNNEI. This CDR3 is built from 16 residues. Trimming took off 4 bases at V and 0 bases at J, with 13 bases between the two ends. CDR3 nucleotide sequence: TGTGCCAGCAGTGGGCAGTACCAAATTAGCAATCAGCCCCAGCATTTT. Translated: CASSGQYQISNQPQHF.

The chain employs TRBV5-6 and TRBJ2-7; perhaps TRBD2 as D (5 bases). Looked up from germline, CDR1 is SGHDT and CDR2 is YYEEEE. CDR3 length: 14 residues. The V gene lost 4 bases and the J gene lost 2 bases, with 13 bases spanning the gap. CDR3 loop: CASSPEGLTYEQYF. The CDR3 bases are TGTGCCAGCAGCCCCGAGGGCCTGACCTACGAGCAGTACTTC.

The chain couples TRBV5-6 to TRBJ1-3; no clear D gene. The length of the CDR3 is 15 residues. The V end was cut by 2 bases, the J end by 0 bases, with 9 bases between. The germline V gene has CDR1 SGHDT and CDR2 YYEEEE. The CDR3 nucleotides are TGTGCCAGCAGCTTCCCCGGCGCCTCTGGAAACACCATATATTTT. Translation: CASSFPGASGNTIYF.

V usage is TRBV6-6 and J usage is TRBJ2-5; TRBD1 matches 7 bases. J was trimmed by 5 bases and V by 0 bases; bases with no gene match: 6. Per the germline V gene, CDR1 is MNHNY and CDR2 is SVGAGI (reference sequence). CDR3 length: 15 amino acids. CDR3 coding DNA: TGTGCCAGCAGTTACTCGGAACAGGGGAAGGAGACCCAGTACTTC. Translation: CASSYSEQGKETQYF.

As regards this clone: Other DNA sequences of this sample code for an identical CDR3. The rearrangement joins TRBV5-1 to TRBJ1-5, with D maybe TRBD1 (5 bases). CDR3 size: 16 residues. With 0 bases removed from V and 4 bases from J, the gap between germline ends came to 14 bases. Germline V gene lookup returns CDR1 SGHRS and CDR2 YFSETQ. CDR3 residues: CASSLDGRGGNQPQHF. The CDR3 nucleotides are TGCGCCAGCAGCTTGGATGGTCGGGGGGGGAATCAGCCCCAGCATTTT.

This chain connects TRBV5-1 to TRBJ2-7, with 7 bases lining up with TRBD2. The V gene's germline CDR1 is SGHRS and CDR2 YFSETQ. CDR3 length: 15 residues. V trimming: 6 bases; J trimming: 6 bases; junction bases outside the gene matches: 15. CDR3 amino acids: CASTLGGSPSLEQYF. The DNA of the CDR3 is TGCGCCAGCACCCTGGGGGGGAGTCCCTCCCTCGAGCAGTACTTC.

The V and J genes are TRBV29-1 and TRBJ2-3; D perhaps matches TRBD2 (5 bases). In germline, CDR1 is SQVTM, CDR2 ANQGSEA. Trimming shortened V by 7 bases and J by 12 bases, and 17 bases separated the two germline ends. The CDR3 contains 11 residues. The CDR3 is CSAHTAALQYF. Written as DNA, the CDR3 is TGCAGCGCCCACACAGCGGCCCTCCAGTATTTT.

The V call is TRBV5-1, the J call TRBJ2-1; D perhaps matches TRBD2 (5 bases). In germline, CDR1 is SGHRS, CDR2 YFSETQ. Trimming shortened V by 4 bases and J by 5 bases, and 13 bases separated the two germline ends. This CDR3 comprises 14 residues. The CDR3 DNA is TGCGCCAGCAGCCCGTTAGACGGGAACAATGAGCAGTTCTTC. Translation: CASSPLDGNNEQFF. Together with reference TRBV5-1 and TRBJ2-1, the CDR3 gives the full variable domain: KAGVTQTPRYLIKTRGQQVTLSCSPISGHRSVSWYQQTPGQGLQFLFEYFSETQRNKGNFPGRFSGRQFSNSRSEMNVSTLELGDSALYLCASSPLDGNNEQFFGPGTRLTVL.

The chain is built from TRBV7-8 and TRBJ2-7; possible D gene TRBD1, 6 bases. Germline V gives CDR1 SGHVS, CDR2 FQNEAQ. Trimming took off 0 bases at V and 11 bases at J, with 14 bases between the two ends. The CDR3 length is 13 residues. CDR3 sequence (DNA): TGTGCCAGCAGCTTAGCCCACCGGGACATCAAGTACTTC. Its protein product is CASSLAHRDIKYF.

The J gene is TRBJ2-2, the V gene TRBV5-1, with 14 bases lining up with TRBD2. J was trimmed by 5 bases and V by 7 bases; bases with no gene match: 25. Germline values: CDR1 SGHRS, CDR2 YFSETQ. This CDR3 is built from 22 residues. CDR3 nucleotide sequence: TGCGCCAGCGGCTCGATAGGGACAGGGCTGGGACTAGCGGGAGAAGTGACCGGGGAGCTGTTTTTT. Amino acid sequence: CASGSIGTGLGLAGEVTGELFF.

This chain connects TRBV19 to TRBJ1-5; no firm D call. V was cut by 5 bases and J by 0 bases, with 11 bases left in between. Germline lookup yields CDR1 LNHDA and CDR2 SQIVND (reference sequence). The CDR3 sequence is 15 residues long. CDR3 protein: CASSSGLSSNQPQHF. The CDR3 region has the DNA TGTGCCAGTAGTTCCGGACTCTCTAGCAATCAGCCCCAGCATTTT.

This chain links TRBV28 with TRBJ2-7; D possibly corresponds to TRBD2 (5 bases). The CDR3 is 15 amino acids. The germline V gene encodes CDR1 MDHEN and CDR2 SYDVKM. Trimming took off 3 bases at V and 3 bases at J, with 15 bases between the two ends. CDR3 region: CASSLTGRVRYEQYF. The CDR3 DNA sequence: TGTGCCAGCAGTTTGACTGGGCGGGTTCGCTACGAGCAGTACTTC.

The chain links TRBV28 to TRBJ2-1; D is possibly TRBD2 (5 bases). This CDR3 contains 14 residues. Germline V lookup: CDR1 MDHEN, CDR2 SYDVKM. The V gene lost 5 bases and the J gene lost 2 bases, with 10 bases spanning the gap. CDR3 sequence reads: CASSPADTYNEQFF. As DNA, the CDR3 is TGTGCCAGCAGTCCAGCGGATACCTACAATGAGCAGTTCTTC.

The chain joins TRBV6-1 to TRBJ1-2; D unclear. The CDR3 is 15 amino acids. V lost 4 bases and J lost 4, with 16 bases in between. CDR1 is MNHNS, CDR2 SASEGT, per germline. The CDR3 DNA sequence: TGTGCCAGCAGTGCATTACTAGGCGGAATCTATGGCTACACCTTC. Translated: CASSALLGGIYGYTF.

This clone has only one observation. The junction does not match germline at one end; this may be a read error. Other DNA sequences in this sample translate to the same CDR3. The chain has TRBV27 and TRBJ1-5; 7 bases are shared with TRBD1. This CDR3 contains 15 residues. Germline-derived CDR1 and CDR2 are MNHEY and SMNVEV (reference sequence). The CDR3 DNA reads TGTGCCAGCAGTCCCCAGGGGGTCAGCAACCAGCCCCAGCATTTT. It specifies CASSPQGVSNQPQHF.

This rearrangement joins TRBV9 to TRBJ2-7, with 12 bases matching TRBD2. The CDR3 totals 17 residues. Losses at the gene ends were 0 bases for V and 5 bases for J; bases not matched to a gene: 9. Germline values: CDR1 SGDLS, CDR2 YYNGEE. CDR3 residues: CASSVGALAGGSNEQYF. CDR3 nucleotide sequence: TGTGCCAGCAGCGTAGGGGCCCTAGCGGGAGGGTCAAACGAGCAGTACTTC.

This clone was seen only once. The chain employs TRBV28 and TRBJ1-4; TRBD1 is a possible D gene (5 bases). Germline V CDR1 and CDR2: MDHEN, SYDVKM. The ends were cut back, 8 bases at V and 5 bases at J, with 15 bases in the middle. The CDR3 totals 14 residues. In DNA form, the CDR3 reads TGTGCCAGCGGCCTGGCGGGGGGGAATGAAAAACTGTTTTTT. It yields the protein CASGLAGGNEKLFF.

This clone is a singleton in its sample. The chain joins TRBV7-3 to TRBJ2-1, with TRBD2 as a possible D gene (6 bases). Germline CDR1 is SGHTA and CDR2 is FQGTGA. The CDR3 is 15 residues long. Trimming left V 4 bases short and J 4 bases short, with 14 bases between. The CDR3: CASSSPSGVYNEQFF. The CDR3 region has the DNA TGTGCCAGCAGCTCTCCATCGGGGGTTTACAATGAGCAGTTCTTC.

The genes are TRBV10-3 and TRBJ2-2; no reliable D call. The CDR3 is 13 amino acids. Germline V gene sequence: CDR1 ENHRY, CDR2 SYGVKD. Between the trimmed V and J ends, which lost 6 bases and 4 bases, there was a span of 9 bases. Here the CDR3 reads CAIRVELTGELFF. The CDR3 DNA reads TGTGCCATCAGAGTAGAGCTCACCGGGGAGCTGTTTTTT.

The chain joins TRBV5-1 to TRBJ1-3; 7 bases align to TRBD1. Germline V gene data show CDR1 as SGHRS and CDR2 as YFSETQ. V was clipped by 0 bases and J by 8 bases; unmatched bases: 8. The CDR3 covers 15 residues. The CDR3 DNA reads TGCGCCAGCAGCTTGGAAACAGGGGTTGGGGACACCATATATTTT. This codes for CASSLETGVGDTIYF. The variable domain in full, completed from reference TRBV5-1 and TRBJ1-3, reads KAGVTQTPRYLIKTRGQQVTLSCSPISGHRSVSWYQQTPGQGLQFLFEYFSETQRNKGNFPGRFSGRQFSNSRSEMNVSTLELGDSALYLCASSLETGVGDTIYFGEGSWLTVV.

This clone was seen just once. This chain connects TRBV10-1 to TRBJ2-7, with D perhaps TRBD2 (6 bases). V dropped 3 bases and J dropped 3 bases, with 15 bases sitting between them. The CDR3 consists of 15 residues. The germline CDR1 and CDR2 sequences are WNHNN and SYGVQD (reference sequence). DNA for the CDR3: TGCGCCAGCAGTGATACCCCCGGAGGGAGCTACGAGCAGTACTTC. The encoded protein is CASSDTPGGSYEQYF.

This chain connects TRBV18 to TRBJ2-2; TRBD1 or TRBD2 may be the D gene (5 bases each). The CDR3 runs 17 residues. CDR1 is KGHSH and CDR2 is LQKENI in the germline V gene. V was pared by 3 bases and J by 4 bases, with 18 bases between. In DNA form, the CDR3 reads TGTGCCAGCTCACCCTTCCGGGGCGCCGGCTTCACCGGGGAGCTGTTTTTT. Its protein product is CASSPFRGAGFTGELFF.